These 3 T cell receptor beta chains were sequenced from one sample in a study of technical replicates of blood from several donors. Method: immunoSEQ multiplex PCR; TCRdb's copy keeps in-frame clones and lacks some. The data contain approximately 29,000 clones, over 85% of them singletons. Sequencing input: PBMCs. The receptors shown here come from a human donor in good health. Some clones in this sample may be carry-over from other donors' samples.

The chain links TRBV7-2 to TRBJ1-1, with TRBD1 matching over 7 bases. Germline V CDR1 and CDR2: SGHTA, FQGNSA. The V segment lost 3 bases and the J segment 4 bases; nucleotides outside the gene matches: 8. CDR3 size: 15 residues. CDR3 DNA: TGTGCCAGCAGCTTCTTTACCTCAGGGGGCACTGAAGCTTTCTTT. Protein sequence: CASSFFTSGGTEAFF.

V usage is TRBV29-1 and J usage is TRBJ2-3, with unresolved D. CDR3 size: 12 residues. Germline V CDR1 and CDR2: SQVTM, ANQGSEA. The germline V and J ends were trimmed by 0 bases and 4 bases, with 5 bases remaining between them. The CDR3 spells CSVEDGADTQYF. The DNA for the CDR3 is TGCAGCGTTGAAGATGGAGCAGATACGCAGTATTTT.

Only one count was recorded for this clone. The chain is built from TRBV7-3 and TRBJ1-2; D gene ambiguous. Germline lookup yields CDR1 SGHTA and CDR2 FQGTGA. The V end was cut by 3 bases, the J end by 4 bases, with 12 bases between. CDR3 length: 14 amino acids. The CDR3 nucleotides are TGTGCCAGCAGCTTCGCACGCGGCGGCTATGGCTACACCTTC. This sequence encodes CASSFARGGYGYTF.